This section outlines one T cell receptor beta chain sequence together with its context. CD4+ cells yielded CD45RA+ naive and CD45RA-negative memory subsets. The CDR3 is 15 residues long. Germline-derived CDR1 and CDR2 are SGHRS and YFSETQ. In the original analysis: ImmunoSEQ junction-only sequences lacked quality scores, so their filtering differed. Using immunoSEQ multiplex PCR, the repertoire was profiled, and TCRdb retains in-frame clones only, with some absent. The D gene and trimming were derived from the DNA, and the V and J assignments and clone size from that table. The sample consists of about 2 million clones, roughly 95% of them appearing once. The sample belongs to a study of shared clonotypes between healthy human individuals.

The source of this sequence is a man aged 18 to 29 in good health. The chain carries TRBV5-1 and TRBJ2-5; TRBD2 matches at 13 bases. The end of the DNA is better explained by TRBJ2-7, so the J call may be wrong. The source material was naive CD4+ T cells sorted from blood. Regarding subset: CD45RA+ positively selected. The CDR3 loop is CASRIGTSGTYEQYF. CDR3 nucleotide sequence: TGCGCCAGCAGAATAGGGACTAGCGGGACCTACGAGCAGTACTTC.